These 21 T cell receptor beta chains share one sample of origin, sequenced in a study of blood T cell repertoires in COVID-19. The protocol was immunoSEQ multiplex PCR, while the TCRdb copy is restricted to in-frame clones and leaves out a portion. The profile covers about 200,000 clones, with more than 75% appearing a single time and around 6.5% taken by the ten largest. Input material: peripheral blood. The receptors originated from a man older than 75 with acute or convalescent COVID-19.

This clone has only a few counts. V usage is TRBV10-3 and J usage is TRBJ2-1, with 13 positions matching TRBD2. The CDR3 sequence is 15 residues long. J was trimmed by 7 bases and V by 3 bases; bases with no gene match: 3. The germline V gene has CDR1 ENHRY and CDR2 SYGVKD. The CDR3 protein is CAISELAGGFNEQFF. The CDR3 DNA is TGTGCCATCAGTGAACTAGCGGGAGGGTTTAATGAGCAGTTCTTC.

V usage is TRBV7-9 and J usage is TRBJ1-2; D gene unclear. Germline V gene lookup returns CDR1 SEHNR and CDR2 FQNEAQ (reference sequence). This CDR3 is 11 amino acids long. V gave up 4 bases and J gave up 8 bases, with 8 bases separating them. As DNA, the CDR3 is TGTGCCAGCAGCTCCTATATGGGCTACACCTTC. Translating it yields CASSSYMGYTF. Using reference TRBV7-9 and TRBJ1-2 for the parts outside the CDR3, the full variable domain is DTGVSQNPRHKITKRGQNVTFRCDPISEHNRLYWYRQTLGQGPEFLTYFQNEAQLEKSRLLSDRFSAERPKGSFSTLEIQRTEQGDSAMYLCASSSYMGYTFGSGTRLTVV.

The table lists this clone with a count of one. The V gene is TRBV10-1, the J gene TRBJ2-7; tentatively, D is TRBD1 (6 bases). The CDR3 has 14 residues. Trimming left V 3 bases short and J 4 bases short, with 13 bases between. Germline V gene lookup returns CDR1 WNHNN and CDR2 SYGVQD (reference sequence). The CDR3 DNA reads as TGCGCCAGCAGTGAACAGGGCCCACCTTACGAGCAGTACTTC. Amino acid sequence: CASSEQGPPYEQYF.

This rearrangement joins TRBV11-3 to TRBJ1-4, with 7 positions matching TRBD1. The germline gives CDR1 SGHNT, CDR2 YENEEA. After removal of 1 base from V and 15 bases from J, the junction contained 5 bases not matched to a gene. The CDR3 extends over 12 amino acids. The CDR3 bases are TGTGCCAGCAGCTTAGTTCCGGGACAGATGTTTTTT. Protein product: CASSLVPGQMFF.

The V call is TRBV11-3, the J call TRBJ1-6; no firm D call. The CDR3 spans 13 residues. V lost 5 bases and J lost 10, with 12 bases in between. Germline-derived CDR1 and CDR2 are SGHNT and YENEEA. The DNA for the CDR3 is TGTGCCAGCAGCCAAACGCGGAGCTCACCCCTCCACTTT. It translates to CASSQTRSSPLHF.

J is TRBJ2-1 and V is TRBV7-9; 9 bases are shared with TRBD1. V gave up 5 bases and J gave up 2 bases; unmatched junction bases: 4. The CDR3 has 15 residues. Germline CDR1 SEHNR, CDR2 FQNEAQ (reference sequence). CDR3 in amino acids: CASSPRQGAYNEQFF. CDR3 DNA sequence: TGTGCCAGCAGCCCTCGACAGGGGGCCTACAATGAGCAGTTCTTC.

This clone came up a few times. V and J are TRBV27 and TRBJ2-7; D gene uncertain. Germline-derived CDR1 and CDR2 are MNHEY and SMNVEV (reference sequence). The ends were cut back, 6 bases at V and 2 bases at J, with 14 bases in the middle. The CDR3 has 14 residues. The CDR3 region has the DNA TGTGCCAGCAGAAGAGAGCCAGGAACCTACGAGCAGTACTTC. Translation: CASRREPGTYEQYF.

This rearrangement joins TRBV3-1 (or the pseudogene TRBV3-2) to TRBJ1-2; D unresolved. The ends were cut back, 1 base at V and 8 bases at J, with 11 bases in the middle. CDR3 size: 13 residues. CDR1 is LGHDT and CDR2 is YNNKEL in the germline V gene (reference sequence). The CDR3 here is CASSQGQAGGYTF. CDR3 DNA: TGTGCCAGCAGCCAAGGGCAGGCCGGCGGCTACACCTTC.

The chain links TRBV14 to TRBJ1-5, with 11 bases matching TRBD1. Per germline, CDR1 SGHDN and CDR2 FVKESK. The ends lost 4 bases at V and 9 bases at J; junction bases unmatched: 5. This CDR3 region has 14 residues. Here the CDR3 DNA reads TGTGCCAGCAGCCGCATGGACAGGGGGCTGCCCCAGCATTTT. Its translation is CASSRMDRGLPQHF.

The genes are TRBV7-2 and TRBJ2-7, with 10 bases aligning to TRBD2. The CDR3 sequence is 15 residues long. J was trimmed by 1 base and V by 1 base; bases with no gene match: 1. Germline CDR1 reads SGHTA; CDR2 reads FQGNSA. CDR3: CASSLDSGGSYEQYF. The CDR3 DNA reads TGTGCCAGCAGCTTAGATAGCGGGGGGTCCTACGAGCAGTACTTC.

The J gene is TRBJ2-5, the V gene TRBV6-1; weak D call: TRBD2 (6 bases). Germline V lookup: CDR1 MNHNS, CDR2 SASEGT. The CDR3 covers 14 residues. Trimming stripped 6 bases from V and 2 bases from J, with 13 bases between. The CDR3 loop is CASRDSGPQETQYF. CDR3 nucleotide sequence: TGTGCCAGCAGGGATAGCGGACCACAAGAGACCCAGTACTTC.

V gene TRBV5-6 combines with J gene TRBJ2-1, with TRBD2 matching over 15 bases. The CDR3 is 18 residues long. CDR1 and CDR2 from the germline V gene are SGHDT and YYEEEE. Unmatched junction bases numbered 8, after V lost 1 base and J lost 6 bases. The CDR3 loop is CASSLLWGLAGGRNEQFF. CDR3 coding DNA: TGTGCCAGCAGCTTGTTATGGGGACTAGCGGGAGGTCGCAATGAGCAGTTCTTC.

The V call is TRBV15, the J call TRBJ2-7, with D perhaps TRBD1 (6 bases). The CDR3 contains 15 residues. With 3 bases removed from V and 4 bases from J, the gap between germline ends came to 16 bases. Germline CDR1 LNHNV, CDR2 YYDKDF (reference sequence). CDR3 protein: CATSSLGGVTYEQYF. The CDR3 bases are TGTGCCACCAGCAGCCTAGGGGGTGTAACTTACGAGCAGTACTTC.

The chain couples TRBV5-5 to TRBJ2-3; D gene uncertain. V was shortened by 4 bases and J by 3 bases, with 6 bases between the two germline ends. This CDR3 is built from 12 residues. In germline, CDR1 is SGHKS, CDR2 YYEKEE (reference sequence). CDR3: CASSVFTDTQYF. In nucleotides, the CDR3 is TGTGCCAGCAGCGTATTTACAGATACGCAGTATTTT.

This clone has more than one count but fewer than ten. The rearrangement uses TRBV2 and TRBJ1-4, with D uncertain. The CDR3 length is 14 residues. Germline V gives CDR1 SNHLY, CDR2 FYNNEI. V lost 2 bases and J 7 bases, leaving 11 bases between the germline ends. The DNA for the CDR3 is TGTGCCAGCAGTGAATGGTCCGGCGGTGAAAAACTGTTTTTT. It translates to CASSEWSGGEKLFF.

The chain couples TRBV1 to TRBJ2-5; TRBD2 is the table's D call and was not checked against the DNA. TRBV1 is classified as a pseudogene. The CDR3 is 17 residues long. The CDR3 DNA reads TGCACCAGCAGCCAAGGGAGGACTAGCGGACCCCAAGAGACCCAGTACTTC. Residues: CTSSQGRTSGPQETQYF.

The gene calls are TRBV3-1 (or the pseudogene TRBV3-2) and TRBJ1-3; D gene uncertain. This CDR3 region has 15 residues. Germline CDR1 LGHDT, CDR2 YNNKEL (reference sequence). The V end lost 1 base, the J end lost 0 bases, and 7 bases lay between the germline ends. The CDR3 DNA sequence: TGTGCCAGCAGCCAAGTGGGGAGCTCTGGAAACACCATATATTTT. Translation gives CASSQVGSSGNTIYF.

The CDR3 sequence: CASSRGSDLSYNEQFF. CDR3 coding DNA: TGTGCCAGCAGCCGAGGAAGCGACCTCTCCTACAATGAGCAGTTCTTC. The V call is TRBV7-6, the J call TRBJ2-1; D uncertain. Germline lookup yields CDR1 SGHVS and CDR2 FNYEAQ. V was trimmed by 5 bases and J by 0 bases, leaving 14 bases between them. This CDR3 has 16 residues. The full variable domain, rest sourced from reference TRBV7-6 and TRBJ2-1, is GAGVSQSPRYKVTKRGQDVALRCDPISGHVSLYWYRQALGQGPEFLTYFNYEAQQDKSGLPNDRFSAERPEGSISTLTIQRTEQRDSAMYRCASSRGSDLSYNEQFFGPGTRLTVL.

This chain connects TRBV5-4 to TRBJ1-4; the match to TRBD1 covers 8 bases. This CDR3 spans 15 amino acids. Germline-derived CDR1 and CDR2 are SGHNT and YYREEE (reference sequence). With V trimmed by 3 bases and J by 3 bases, 4 bases remained unmatched. The CDR3: CASSSTGAANEKLFF. The CDR3 nucleotides are TGTGCCAGCAGCTCGACAGGGGCGGCTAATGAAAAACTGTTTTTT.

This CDR3 reads CATSDPRDRANEQFF. Here the CDR3 DNA reads TGTGCCACCAGTGATCCCCGGGACAGGGCTAATGAGCAGTTCTTC. The rearrangement joins TRBV24-1 to TRBJ2-1; 9 nucleotides line up with TRBD1. V was pared by 3 bases and J by 7 bases, with 6 bases of the junction left unmatched. This CDR3 is 15 amino acids long. The germline V gene has CDR1 KGHDR and CDR2 SFDVKD.

The gene calls are TRBV21-1 and TRBJ1-5; TRBD1, as called in the table, went unchecked against the DNA. TRBV21-1 constitutes a pseudogene. This CDR3 is built from 13 residues. The CDR3 DNA reads as TGTGCCAGCAGCAGCAGGGTCAGTCAGCCCCAGCATTTT. It encodes CASSSRVSQPQHF.